A selection of T cell receptor beta chains follows, all from one sample in a study of beta chain features in type 1 diabetes. Produced via immunoSEQ multiplex PCR; TCRdb's table is partial and in-frame only. The sample yields 640,000 or so clones, over 13% seen once. Specimen: naive CD4+ T cells from blood. The receptors originated from a man between 18 and 29 years old with type 1 diabetes. Both conserved end residues are part of each CDR3. The D gene is left open where the match is weak. Expanded clones get a size class; other rows say once, few or many, or leave the size out.

NA	TRBJ1-4	NA	TRBV30	TGTGCCTGGAACCAGATAAATGAAAAACTGTTTTTT	CAWNQINEKLFF
NA	TRBJ1-5	NA	TRBV28	TGTGCCAGCAGTTTAGCGGTCGGTCAGCCCCAGCATTTT	CASSLAVGQPQHF
NA	TRBJ1-1	NA	TRBV28	TGTGCCAGTAATACAGAGAACACTGAAGCTTTCTTT	CASNTENTEAFF
few	TRBJ1-1	NA	TRBV30	TGTGCCTGGAGTGTAGGGAACAGACGAAACACTGAAGCTTTCTTT	CAWSVGNRRNTEAFF
NA	TRBJ2-7	TRBD2	TRBV7-2	TGTGCCAGCAGCGGACTAGCGGGGCCCTACGAGCAGTACTTC	CASSGLAGPYEQYF
NA	TRBJ2-1	NA	TRBV29-1	TGCAGCGTTGATCCCCGGGCAGGACTGTTCTTC	CSVDPRAGLFF
NA	TRBJ2-3	NA	TRBV10-3	TGTGCCATCTCCGGCAGGGAAGAAGGAGATACGCAGTATTTT	CAISGREEGDTQYF
NA	TRBJ2-1	TRBD2	TRBV6-4	TGTGCCAGCAGTGACTTTTATACGACTAGCGACTCCTACAATGAGCAGTTCTTC	CASSDFYTTSDSYNEQFF
NA	TRBJ2-2	NA	TRBV7-7	TGTGCTAGCAGCTTAGCCGGGACTAACACCGGGGAGCTGTTTTTT	CASSLAGTNTGELFF
few	TRBJ1-2	NA	TRBV5-6	TGTGCCAGCAGCCAGGACAGACTCTATGGCTACACCTTC	CASSQDRLYGYTF
NA	TRBJ2-5	NA	TRBV4-3	TGCGCCAGCAGCCAGGGGGACGGTCGAAGAGAGACCCAGTACTTC	CASSQGDGRRETQYF
few	TRBJ1-1	NA	TRBV30	TGTGCCTGGAGTGGACTGTCAGACACTGAAGCTTTCTTT	CAWSGLSDTEAFF
NA	TRBJ2-7	TRBD2	TRBV30	TGTGCCTGGATCGGGACTAGCGGGAGTACCCAGCAGTACTTC	CAWIGTSGSTQQYF
NA	TRBJ1-2	TRBD1	TRBV7-9	TGTGCCAGCAGCTTAGGACAGGGCGGCTATGGCTACACCTTC	CASSLGQGGYGYTF
few	TRBJ2-3	TRBD2	TRBV9	TGTGCCAGCAGCCCTAGGACTAGAGAGCGCCGCACAGATACGCAGTATTTT	CASSPRTRERRTDTQYF
NA	TRBJ2-2	TRBD1	TRBV23-1	TGCGCCAGCAGTCAAGAGACCCGGGACAGGGAGACCGGGGAGCTGTTTTTT	CASSQETRDRETGELFF
few	TRBJ2-7	NA	TRBV19	TGTGCCAGTAGTATGCCCCCCGTCCACGAGCAGTACTTC	CASSMPPVHEQYF
NA	TRBJ2-1	TRBD2	TRBV9	TGTGCCAGCAGCTCAAAAACCCTAGCGGAGCTGGACAATGAGCAGTTCTTC	CASSSKTLAELDNEQFF
few	TRBJ2-7	NA	TRBV2	TGTGCCAGCGGTCCAGGACGCGCCTTAGAGCAGTACTTC	CASGPGRALEQYF
NA	TRBJ1-2	NA	TRBV18	TGTGCCAGCTCACCAACCCCTACTCTCGGTGTGCATGGCTACACCTTC	CASSPTPTLGVHGYTF
NA	TRBJ2-2	TRBD1	TRBV30	TGTGCCTGGACACAGGGGGCGAGCACCGGGGAGCTGTTTTTT	CAWTQGASTGELFF
few	TRBJ1-4	NA	TRBV28	TGTGCCAGCAGTTGGACCTCAGGACTGTTTTTT	CASSWTSGLFF
NA	TRBJ2-1	TRBD1	TRBV19	TGTGCCAGTAGTTGGACAGGGTTCTCCTACAATGAGCAGTTCTTC	CASSWTGFSYNEQFF
NA	TRBJ1-1	NA	TRBV28	TGTGCCAGCAGTGAAGACAGTCTGAACACTGAAGCTTTCTTT	CASSEDSLNTEAFF
few	TRBJ2-1	NA	TRBV7-2	TGTGCCAGCAGCTCCCGCTTGGGGGTGGGGATCTTC	CASSSRLGVGIF
NA	TRBJ2-1	TRBD1	TRBV5-6	TGTGCCAGCAGCAACTTGATGGACAGGGGGTCCTACAATGAGCAGTTCTTC	CASSNLMDRGSYNEQFF
few	TRBJ1-2	NA	TRBV7-2	TGTGCCAGCAGCGGCGAGGGGCCCAGCATGGGCTACACCTTC	CASSGEGPSMGYTF
few	TRBJ2-5	NA	TRBV28	TGTGCCAGCAGTGTAGATCAAGAGACCCAGTACTTC	CASSVDQETQYF
few	TRBJ1-1	NA	TRBV12-5	TGTGCTAGTGGTTTGGTAATAGGTGGGAGGTTGACGCTGAACACTGAAGCTTTCTTT	CASGLVIGGRLTLNTEAFF
NA	TRBJ2-7	NA	TRBV7-9	TGTGCCAGCAGCCCCCGGGGTGGGAACGAGCAGTACTTC	CASSPRGGNEQYF
few	TRBJ1-2	NA	TRBV25-1	TGTGCCAGCAGTGAACAAGGGTTCTATGGCTACACCTTC	CASSEQGFYGYTF
NA	TRBJ2-3	NA	TRBV4-1	TGCGCCAGCAGCCCGTCCGCGACCCAGACTACTGCAGATACGCAGTATTTT	CASSPSATQTTADTQYF
few	TRBJ2-5	NA	TRBV25-1	TGTGCCAGCAGTGAATATCGGGAAATGGGGACCCAGTACTTC	CASSEYREMGTQYF
NA	TRBJ1-2	NA	TRBV7-9	TGTGCCAGCAGCTTAGGGGGACCGTTCTATGGCTACACCTTC	CASSLGGPFYGYTF
NA	TRBJ1-2	NA	TRBV28	TGTGCCAGCACCACGCGAGGCCATAACTATGGCTACACCTTC	CASTTRGHNYGYTF
NA	TRBJ1-5	TRBD1	TRBV19	TGTGCCAGTATCGACAGGGGCAATCAGCCCCAGCATTTT	CASIDRGNQPQHF
few	TRBJ2-3	NA	TRBV4-3	TGCGCCAGCAGCCAAGAATTACTGGGACGGGCGCAGTATTTT	CASSQELLGRAQYF
NA	TRBJ1-5	TRBD1	TRBV5-1	TGCGCCAGCAGCTTGGGGACAGGAAATCAGCCCCAGCATTTT	CASSLGTGNQPQHF
NA	TRBJ2-7	NA	TRBV23-1	TGCGCCAGCAGTCAAGGGGCGGACAACGGAGGGACGTCCTACGAGCAGTACTTC	CASSQGADNGGTSYEQYF
NA	TRBJ2-5	TRBD1	TRBV6-5	TGTGCCAGCAGGCCACTGACAGGGTTTAGAGAGACCCAGTACTTC	CASRPLTGFRETQYF
NA	TRBJ2-7	NA	TRBV5-1	TGCGCCAGCAGCCCAACAGGAGACGGCCTCTACGAGCAGTACTTC	CASSPTGDGLYEQYF
few	TRBJ2-4	TRBD2	TRBV19	TGTGCCAGTAATAACCCGGGACTACGAGCCAAAAACATTCAGTACTTC	CASNNPGLRAKNIQYF
NA	TRBJ2-1	TRBD2	TRBV7-2	TGTGCCAGCAGCTTAGGGGGGACTAGCGGTGATAATGAGCAGTTCTTC	CASSLGGTSGDNEQFF
NA	TRBJ2-5	TRBD1	TRBV2	TGTGCCAGCAGTGAAGGCAACAGGGGGACCCAGTACTTC	CASSEGNRGTQYF
NA	TRBJ1-5	TRBD1	TRBV30	TGTGCCTGGACAGGGGGAGGCAATCAGCCCCAGCATTTT	CAWTGGGNQPQHF
few	TRBJ2-1	NA	TRBV7-9	TGTGCCAGCAGCTTAGCCCAGCGGAATGAGCAGTTCTTC	CASSLAQRNEQFF
NA	TRBJ2-5	TRBD2	TRBV6-6	TGTGCCAGCAGCCCCCGGGGGGGACCGGAGACCCAGTACTTC	CASSPRGGPETQYF
NA	TRBJ1-2	NA	TRBV14	TGTGCCAGCAGCTCGCGACTGGACCTGGTCCCCCTCTATGGCTACACCTTC	CASSSRLDLVPLYGYTF
few	TRBJ2-5	NA	TRBV6-1	TGTGCCAGCACCGAGGTACCTCCGCCGACCCAGTACTTC	CASTEVPPPTQYF
NA	TRBJ2-1	TRBD2	TRBV12-5	TGTGCTAGTACGGGCTTAGCGGGTGCGGTTGAGCAGTTCTTC	CASTGLAGAVEQFF
NA	TRBJ1-2	TRBD1	TRBV5-6	TGTGCCAGCAGCCACGGGACAGGGGTTGACTACACCTTC	CASSHGTGVDYTF
NA	TRBJ2-1	TRBD2	TRBV6-1	TGTGCCAGCGGACTAGCAGCCTACTACAATGAGCAGTTCTTC	CASGLAAYYNEQFF
few	TRBJ1-4	TRBD1	TRBV29-1	TGCAGCGTGGGAGGGGGCGATGAAAAACTGTTTTTT	CSVGGGDEKLFF
NA	TRBJ2-4	TRBD1	TRBV14	TGTGCCAGCAGCCAGAGCACAGGGGACATTCAGTACTTC	CASSQSTGDIQYF
NA	TRBJ2-5	TRBD2	TRBV10-3	TGTGCCATCAGTGATTCTAGCGGGAGTGAGACCCAGTACTTC	CAISDSSGSETQYF
few	TRBJ2-5	TRBD2	TRBV25-1	TGTGCCAGCAGTGCCCTGGGGACTAGCGGGGGTCAAGAGACCCAGTACTTC	CASSALGTSGGQETQYF